The T cell receptor beta chain described here comes from a study of blood T cell repertoires in COVID-19. In the study overall: Acute-phase and convalescent COVID-19 samples originated in the United States, Italy and Spain. In each case, the material was cDNA or gDNA derived from T cells, B-cell-depleted T cells, or PBMCs.

The V end was cut by 6 bases, the J end by 6 bases, with 18 bases between. The CDR3 has 14 amino acids. CDR1 MNHEY and CDR2 SMNVEV come from the germline V gene (reference sequence). Per the study methods: Amplified reference gene primers provided the basis for estimating nucleated cell counts. Data came from immunoSEQ multiplex PCR; TCRdb stores just in-frame clones and leaves some out. V and J calls and clone size are as listed in that table; D and trimming were resolved from the DNA. The sample holds 130,000 or so clones, 84% seen once. The Seattle patients, enrolled during active infection, were followed longitudinally.

V usage is TRBV27 and J usage is TRBJ2-7, with D perhaps matching TRBD2 (6 bases). Sequenced: peripheral blood. The sequence derives from a man in his thirties or forties with COVID-19, enrolled during active disease. The CDR3 DNA sequence: TGTGCCAGCAGCCTTTCTAGCGTAGGGTTCGAGCAGTACTTC. Amino acids: CASSLSSVGFEQYF.